Listed here are 32 T cell receptor beta chains from one sample, sequenced in a study of cytomegalovirus exposure and HLA in healthy donors. PCR employed 60 Vbeta and 13 Jbeta primers. Generated by immunoSEQ multiplex PCR, the TCRdb table keeps only in-frame clones and is missing some. This sample has around 190,000 clones; around 77% occur once, and the top ten carry 1.5% to 2%. What was sequenced was PBMCs. These receptors came from a man in his thirties or forties in good health and CMV-seronegative.

The chain employs TRBV7-9 and TRBJ2-1; maybe TRBD2 (6 bases). CDR1 is SEHNR, CDR2 FQNEAQ, per germline (reference sequence). Deletions cut 5 bases from V and 3 bases from J, with 20 bases between. CDR3 size: 17 residues. CDR3 DNA sequence: TGTGCCAGCAGCCAAGAGGAGTGGGGGGAGGTCTACAATGAGCAGTTCTTC. Translation gives CASSQEEWGEVYNEQFF.

V is TRBV7-9 and J is TRBJ2-3; tentative D call: TRBD2 (5 bases). V was clipped by 5 bases and J by 1 base, with 13 bases between them. The CDR3 runs 15 residues. Per germline, CDR1 SEHNR and CDR2 FQNEAQ (reference sequence). CDR3 sequence: CASSPFGRGTDTQYF. DNA for the CDR3: TGTGCCAGCAGCCCCTTTGGGCGGGGCACAGATACGCAGTATTTT.

CDR3 nucleotides: TGTGCCAGCAGCTTAACAGGGGGCCGCTCCTACGAGCAGTACTTC. Translation gives CASSLTGGRSYEQYF. J is TRBJ2-7 and V is TRBV7-3; 7 bases map to TRBD1. This CDR3 is built from 15 residues. The V and J ends lost 0 bases and 0 bases, in that order; junction bases with no gene match: 2. Germline V gives CDR1 SGHTA, CDR2 FQGTGA.

The V gene is TRBV6-1, the J gene TRBJ2-7; 8 nucleotides align to TRBD2. CDR1 and CDR2 from the germline V gene are MNHNS and SASEGT. The CDR3 sequence is 14 residues long. V lost 4 bases to trimming and J lost 0 bases; unmatched junction nucleotides: 2. CDR3 sequence: CASSGSGISYEQYF. CDR3 in DNA: TGTGCCAGCAGTGGTAGCGGGATCTCCTACGAGCAGTACTTC.

The chain combines TRBV9 with TRBJ2-3, with 9 bases lining up with TRBD2. J was trimmed by 6 bases and V by 0 bases; bases with no gene match: 8. This CDR3 has 16 residues. CDR1 is SGDLS and CDR2 is YYNGEE in the germline V gene. The DNA of the CDR3 is TGTGCCAGCAGCGTAGGGGGCGGGAGGGCCGCGGATACGCAGTATTTT. This translates into CASSVGGGRAADTQYF.

About this clone: The sample has other DNA sequences that encode this CDR3 too. The rearrangement links TRBV28 to TRBJ2-7; D is ambiguous. The germline V and J ends were trimmed by 4 bases and 6 bases, with 10 bases remaining between them. CDR3 length equals 12 residues. In germline, CDR1 is MDHEN, CDR2 SYDVKM. CDR3 nucleotides: TGTGCCAGCAGTTCGCCCCCGGTCGAGCAGTACTTC. This sequence encodes CASSSPPVEQYF. Drawing the rest from reference TRBV28 and TRBJ2-7, the complete variable domain is DVKVTQSSRYLVKRTGEKVFLECVQDMDHENMFWYRQDPGLGLRLIYFSYDVKMKEKGDIPEGYSVSREKKERFSLILESASTNQTSMYLCASSSPPVEQYFGPGTRLTVT.

The rearrangement links TRBV6-5 to TRBJ1-3; D is unresolved. V was pared by 0 bases and J by 2 bases, with 11 bases between. Looked up from germline, CDR1 is MNHEY and CDR2 is SVGAGI. This CDR3 has 16 residues. CDR3 protein: CASSYSTGNPGNTIYF. Here the CDR3 DNA reads TGTGCCAGCAGTTACTCGACCGGGAACCCTGGAAACACCATATATTTT.

This rearrangement joins TRBV11-3 to TRBJ1-6; 8 bases align to TRBD1. Per the germline V gene, CDR1 is SGHNT and CDR2 is YENEEA. V trimming: 5 bases; J trimming: 6 bases; junction bases outside the gene matches: 9. The CDR3 is 16 residues long. The chain's CDR3 is CASSPGGQGGNSPLHF. CDR3 sequence (DNA): TGTGCCAGCAGCCCCGGAGGACAGGGAGGTAATTCACCCCTCCACTTT.

The gene calls are TRBV2 and TRBJ2-2; D unclear. The germline V gene encodes CDR1 SNHLY and CDR2 FYNNEI. Trimming left V 6 bases short and J 7 bases short, with 12 bases between. CDR3 length: 13 amino acids. Here the CDR3 DNA reads TGTGCCAGCAGGGAACGGGTGGGCGGGGAGCTGTTTTTT. It codes for CASRERVGGELFF.

As to this clone: Mismatch with germline at one junction end may stem from a read error. This rearrangement joins TRBV30 to TRBJ2-1; 10 bases align to TRBD2. The CDR3 is 12 residues long. Germline values: CDR1 GTSNPN, CDR2 SVGIG (reference sequence). The CDR3 DNA reads as TGTGCCTGGAGTGTACGGCTAGCGGGAGAAGTCTTC. Protein product: CAWSVRLAGEVF.

This chain joins TRBV5-4 and TRBJ2-7; 8 bases agree with TRBD1. The V and J ends lost 7 bases and 4 bases, in that order; junction bases with no gene match: 7. The CDR3 runs to 13 residues. Germline V gene sequence: CDR1 SGHNT, CDR2 YYREEE (reference sequence). CDR3 protein: CASGPRGLYEQYF. The CDR3 nucleotides read TGTGCCAGCGGTCCCAGGGGGCTATACGAGCAGTACTTC.

The rearrangement joins TRBV29-1 to TRBJ2-2; 9 bases line up with TRBD1. Germline CDR1 SQVTM, CDR2 ANQGSEA. The junction had 9 bases not matched to a gene; V was cut back by 5 bases and J by 5 bases. The CDR3 spans 15 residues. DNA of the CDR3: TGCAGCGTTCGACCGGGACAGGGAGATACCGGGGAGCTGTTTTTT. This codes for CSVRPGQGDTGELFF.

CDR3 loop: CASSETGGAYEQYF. CDR3 DNA: TGTGCCAGCAGTGAAACAGGGGGAGCCTACGAGCAGTACTTC. The gene calls are TRBV6-1 and TRBJ2-7; TRBD1 agrees at 8 bases. V shed 2 bases, J shed 2 bases, and the junction held 2 bases outside the gene matches. The CDR3 has 14 residues. Germline loops: CDR1 MNHNS, CDR2 SASEGT.

V usage is TRBV4-1 and J usage is TRBJ2-6, with 8 bases fitting TRBD2. Trimming cost V 4 bases and J 0 bases; bases outside gene matches: 8. Germline CDR1 reads MGHRA; CDR2 reads YSYEKL. The CDR3 covers 18 residues. DNA for the CDR3: TGCGCCAGCAGCCCGGGGGGGGGACTGATCTCTGGGGCCAACGTCCTGACTTTC. It is translated as CASSPGGGLISGANVLTF.

The rearrangement joins TRBV5-4 to TRBJ2-1; 9 nucleotides agree with TRBD2. With V trimmed by 3 bases and J by 6 bases, 10 bases remained unmatched. CDR1 is SGHNT and CDR2 is YYREEE in the germline V gene (reference sequence). The CDR3 has 16 residues. The CDR3 nucleotides read TGTGCCAGCAGCTGGGAAGTAGCGGGAGCCGGCAATGAGCAGTTCTTC. Its translation: CASSWEVAGAGNEQFF.

This clone appeared a single time. The chain carries TRBV6-1 and TRBJ1-1, with no clear D. V lost 7 bases to trimming and J lost 5 bases, with 14 bases between them. This CDR3 is 13 amino acids long. Germline CDR1 is MNHNS and CDR2 is SASEGT. For the CDR3, the DNA is TGTGCCAGCATTGCGGGCAGCTCGACTGAAGCTTTCTTT. This codes for CASIAGSSTEAFF.

The V call is TRBV28, the J call TRBJ1-1; 7 bases are shared with TRBD1. Losses at the gene ends were 6 bases for V and 11 bases for J; bases not matched to a gene: 6. The CDR3 extends over 11 amino acids. The germline gives CDR1 MDHEN, CDR2 SYDVKM. CDR3 protein: CASRPTGSAFF. CDR3 in DNA: TGTGCCAGCAGGCCGACAGGGTCGGCTTTCTTT. The variable domain in full, with the rest retrieved from reference TRBV28 and TRBJ1-1, is DVKVTQSSRYLVKRTGEKVFLECVQDMDHENMFWYRQDPGLGLRLIYFSYDVKMKEKGDIPEGYSVSREKKERFSLILESASTNQTSMYLCASRPTGSAFFGQGTRLTVV.

The chain joins TRBV5-6 to TRBJ1-3; perhaps TRBD1 as D (6 bases). The V end lost 0 bases, the J end lost 5 bases, and 9 bases lay between the germline ends. The length of the CDR3 is 14 residues. From germline, CDR1 is SGHDT and CDR2 YYEEEE. CDR3 in amino acids: CASSLGTVRNTIYF. CDR3 DNA sequence: TGTGCCAGCAGCTTGGGGACAGTCAGAAACACCATATATTTT. Together with reference TRBV5-6 and TRBJ1-3, the CDR3 gives the full variable domain: DAGVTQSPTHLIKTRGQQVTLRCSPKSGHDTVSWYQQALGQGPQFIFQYYEEEERQRGNFPDRFSGHQFPNYSSELNVNALLLGDSALYLCASSLGTVRNTIYFGEGSWLTVV.

DNA of the CDR3: TGTGCCAGCAGCTTAGTAGTAGCGGGAATGGACGAGCAGTACTTC. It yields the protein CASSLVVAGMDEQYF. The chain uses TRBV7-9 and TRBJ2-7; 8 bases agree with TRBD2. This CDR3 comprises 15 residues. Trimming at V came to 1 base and at J to 5 bases, leaving 7 bases not matched to a gene. Per germline, CDR1 SEHNR and CDR2 FQNEAQ (reference sequence).

The table lists this clone with a few counts. The chain carries TRBV29-1 and TRBJ2-6, with a weak D call TRBD1 (5 bases). The CDR3 contains 16 residues. The germline CDR1 and CDR2 sequences are SQVTM and ANQGSEA. The V and J ends lost 1 base and 0 bases respectively, with 10 bases between them. CDR3 protein: CSVEVLTASGANVLTF. Written as DNA, the CDR3 is TGCAGCGTTGAAGTTTTGACAGCCTCTGGGGCCAACGTCCTGACTTTC.

The V gene is TRBV19, the J gene TRBJ1-5, with TRBD1 as a possible D gene (6 bases). Between the trimmed V and J ends, which lost 4 bases and 2 bases, there was a span of 9 bases. CDR1 is LNHDA, CDR2 SQIVND, per germline (reference sequence). This CDR3 has 14 amino acids. The CDR3 here is CASSNAGGNQPQHF. The CDR3 nucleotides read TGTGCCAGTAGTAACGCAGGGGGCAATCAGCCCCAGCATTTT.

The CDR3 here is CASSESGLAGQETQYF. For the CDR3, the DNA is TGTGCCAGCAGCGAGTCCGGACTAGCGGGCCAAGAGACCCAGTACTTC. This rearrangement joins TRBV9 to TRBJ2-5, with TRBD2 matching over 11 bases. The CDR3 is 16 amino acids. Germline loops: CDR1 SGDLS, CDR2 YYNGEE. J lost 1 base, V lost 3 bases, and 5 bases had no gene match.

The chain recombines TRBV11-3 with TRBJ2-2; 8 nucleotides agree with TRBD1. Germline CDR1 is SGHNT and CDR2 is YENEEA. This CDR3 has 14 residues. The V gene end was trimmed by 5 bases and the J gene end by 4 bases; junction bases not matched to a gene: 3. The CDR3, as DNA: TGTGCCAGCAGCCCGGACAGGGCCACCGGGGAGCTGTTTTTT. It translates to CASSPDRATGELFF.

The V gene is TRBV28, the J gene TRBJ1-1; 7 positions agree with TRBD1. This CDR3 has 15 amino acids. V gave up 8 bases and J gave up 2 bases; unmatched junction bases: 11. In germline, CDR1 is MDHEN, CDR2 SYDVKM. CDR3 DNA sequence: TGTGCCAGCCAACCAGGGGGGTGGGATAACACTGAAGCTTTCTTT. Residues: CASQPGGWDNTEAFF.

The chain combines TRBV7-9 with TRBJ2-7; 12 bases map to TRBD2. Trimming took 10 bases from V and 9 from J; bases not matched to a gene: 10. The germline CDR1 and CDR2 sequences are SEHNR and FQNEAQ (reference sequence). The length of the CDR3 is 13 residues. Here the CDR3 DNA reads TGTGCCATTACGGGACTAGCGGGTTCAGGGCAGTACTTC. Translation: CAITGLAGSGQYF.

This clone came up a few times. The chain recombines TRBV27 with TRBJ1-2; 12 bases match TRBD1. V lost 6 bases and J lost 7; bases outside the gene matches: 15. The CDR3 sequence is 17 residues long. Germline values: CDR1 MNHEY, CDR2 SMNVEV (reference sequence). The CDR3 spells CASSQRRDRGRSFGYTF. The CDR3 DNA reads TGTGCCAGCAGCCAAAGGAGGGACAGGGGGCGGTCCTTTGGCTACACCTTC.

The rearrangement links TRBV29-1 to TRBJ2-4; 8 bases match TRBD2. Per germline, CDR1 SQVTM and CDR2 ANQGSEA. The trim removed 6 bases at V and 8 bases at J, leaving 6 bases unmatched. The CDR3 is 12 amino acids. CDR3 region: CSVREGWDIQYF. The DNA for the CDR3 is TGCAGCGTCCGGGAGGGCTGGGACATTCAGTACTTC.

The genes are TRBV5-6 and TRBJ2-7; 9 bases are shared with TRBD1. CDR3 length equals 15 residues. Looked up from germline, CDR1 is SGHDT and CDR2 is YYEEEE. V shed 3 bases and J 5 bases; nucleotides not matched to a gene: 9. The CDR3 protein is CASSYSSDRGHEQYF. CDR3 coding DNA: TGTGCCAGCAGCTATTCCTCGGACAGGGGCCACGAGCAGTACTTC. The full variable domain, with the rest looked up from reference TRBV5-6 and TRBJ2-7, is DAGVTQSPTHLIKTRGQQVTLRCSPKSGHDTVSWYQQALGQGPQFIFQYYEEEERQRGNFPDRFSGHQFPNYSSELNVNALLLGDSALYLCASSYSSDRGHEQYFGPGTRLTVT.

This clone showed up just a few times. The chain joins TRBV7-9 to TRBJ1-5; weak D call: TRBD1 (5 bases). The CDR3 extends over 12 amino acids. Germline V gene lookup returns CDR1 SEHNR and CDR2 FQNEAQ (reference sequence). With 5 bases removed from V and 11 bases from J, the gap between germline ends came to 13 bases. The CDR3 loop reads CASSPTGWAQHF. DNA for the CDR3: TGTGCCAGCAGCCCAACAGGTTGGGCCCAGCATTTT.

In DNA form, the CDR3 reads TGTGCCACCGGACAGGGTCGCACTGAAGCTTTCTTT. Protein: CATGQGRTEAFF. The chain couples TRBV21-1 to TRBJ1-1; the table assigns TRBD1, which was not confirmed against the DNA. TRBV21-1 is described as a pseudogene. CDR3 length: 12 amino acids.

This rearrangement joins TRBV9 to TRBJ2-3; 14 nucleotides match TRBD2. CDR1 SGDLS and CDR2 YYNGEE come from the germline V gene. V shed 3 bases, J shed 2 bases, and the junction held 5 bases outside the gene matches. The CDR3 is 17 amino acids. The CDR3 region is CASSARTSGRNTDTQYF. The DNA of the CDR3 is TGTGCCAGCAGCGCTAGGACTAGCGGGAGGAACACAGATACGCAGTATTTT.

This chain uses TRBV2 with TRBJ2-3; TRBD1 matches at 11 bases. Germline CDR1 reads SNHLY; CDR2 reads FYNNEI. V lost 5 bases, J lost 5 bases, and 6 bases stayed unmatched. The CDR3 extends over 15 amino acids. The CDR3 DNA sequence: TGTGCCAGCAGTTCCCGGGACAGGGGGATAGATACGCAGTATTTT. As protein: CASSSRDRGIDTQYF.